This T cell receptor (beta chain) was identified in a study of OX40 agonist ivuxolimab in advanced cancers. For the study at large: Of the participants, around 39% had some prior anti-PD-1, anti-PD-L1 or anti-CTLA-4 therapy, which was allowed. Overall study results and limits: CD8+ T cells averaged more expanded clones than CD4+.

CDR1 is SNHLY and CDR2 is FYNNEI in the germline V gene. The CDR3 covers 12 residues. V dropped 8 bases and J dropped 9 bases, with 14 bases sitting between them. Assay used: immunoSEQ multiplex PCR; TCRdb lists only in-frame clones, some missing. The table includes some 76,000 clones, under 90% detected once. Details on this clone: What it binds is not known.

Sequenced material: CD4+ or CD8+ T cells sorted from blood, taken in a trial of the OX40 agonist ivuxolimab. The rearrangement uses TRBV2 and TRBJ1-3, with a weak D call TRBD1 (5 bases). The clonotype was recovered from an adult with an advanced solid tumor such as melanoma, head and neck, liver or kidney cancer. The CDR3 protein is CASAGVDFTIYF. The CDR3 DNA sequence: TGTGCCAGCGCGGGGGTTGATTTCACCATATATTTT.